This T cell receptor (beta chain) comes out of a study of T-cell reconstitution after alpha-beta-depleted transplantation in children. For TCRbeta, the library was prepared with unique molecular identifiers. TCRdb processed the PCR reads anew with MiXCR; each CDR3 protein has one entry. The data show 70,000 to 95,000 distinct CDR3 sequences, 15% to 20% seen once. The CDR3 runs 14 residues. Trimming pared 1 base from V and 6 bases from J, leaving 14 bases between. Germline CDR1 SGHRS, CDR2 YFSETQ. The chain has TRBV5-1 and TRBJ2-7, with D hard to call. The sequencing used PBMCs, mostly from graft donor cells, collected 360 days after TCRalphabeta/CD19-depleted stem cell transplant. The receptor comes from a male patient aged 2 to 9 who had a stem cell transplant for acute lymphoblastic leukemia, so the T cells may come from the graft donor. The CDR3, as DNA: TGCGCCAGCAGCTTGATAAGCAGAGTTATCGAGCAGTACTTC. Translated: CASSLISRVIEQYF.